The entry below gives a single T cell receptor beta chain sequence along with its context. Its antigen remains unidentified. Germline CDR1 MNHEY, CDR2 SVGAGI. Trimming cost V 6 bases and J 5 bases, with 10 bases left between them. The CDR3 consists of 12 residues. PCR was performed a second time for about 6 to 12 cycles using a sample-barcoded 5' primer and a J-beta primer mix. Using its own MiXCR run on the 5' RACE reads, TCRdb lists one record per CDR3 protein. The sample includes 650,000 to 1,000,000 distinct CDR3 sequences, roughly 40% seen only once; the top ten take roughly 13%. The data derive from a study of blood T cells in healthy people across ages. Broader study findings: A strong correlation was found between TCR beta diversity and the percentage of naive T cells.

The chain combines TRBV6-5 with TRBJ1-1; no clear D. Sequences were obtained from blood. The clonotype originates from a man between 18 and 29 years old in good health. CDR3 bases: TGTGCCAGCAGCGACTTGTGGACTGAAGCTTTCTTT. Its protein product is CASSDLWTEAFF.